These 30 T cell receptor beta chains share one sample of origin, sequenced in a study of blood T cells in healthy people across ages. A second PCR, run for roughly 7 to 12 cycles, used a sample-barcoded 5' primer plus a J-beta primer mix. TCRdb passed the 5' RACE reads through MiXCR, listing each CDR3 protein once. The sample lists 1.5 million to 1.9 million distinct CDR3 sequences, 40% to 45% seen once, with less than 5% in the top ten. Material: blood. The receptors derive from a woman aged 18-29 years in good health.

This clonotype occurred a few times. The CDR3 nucleotides read TGTGCCAGCAGTTTGGCGGGAGTTCCGACCTACGAGCAGTACTTC. Protein sequence: CASSLAGVPTYEQYF. The gene calls are TRBV27 and TRBJ2-7; 7 bases map to TRBD2. The V gene end was trimmed by 3 bases and the J gene end by 2 bases; junction bases not matched to a gene: 7. Germline-derived CDR1 and CDR2 are MNHEY and SMNVEV (reference sequence). This CDR3 has 15 residues.

V gene TRBV6-6 combines with J gene TRBJ2-5; 11 bases fit TRBD1. The better agreement between TRBJ2-7 and the DNA end casts doubt on the J call. Germline CDR1 and CDR2: MNHNY and SVGAGI (reference sequence). CDR3 size: 12 residues. CDR3 sequence: CASRDRGPEQYF. CDR3 nucleotides: TGTGCCAGCAGGGACAGGGGGCCCGAGCAGTACTTC.

The J gene is TRBJ2-1, the V gene TRBV7-2; D may be TRBD2 (6 bases). With 1 base removed from V and 11 bases from J, the gap between germline ends came to 15 bases. The CDR3 covers 14 residues. Germline lookup yields CDR1 SGHTA and CDR2 FQGNSA. This chain's CDR3 is CASSLVAAGRKQFF. The CDR3 coding sequence is TGTGCCAGCAGCTTAGTAGCGGCAGGGAGGAAGCAGTTCTTC.

The V and J genes are TRBV27 and TRBJ1-4; tentatively, D is TRBD1 (5 bases). V was pared by 1 base and J by 3 bases, with 15 bases between. Germline V lookup: CDR1 MNHEY, CDR2 SMNVEV (reference sequence). CDR3 length: 17 amino acids. In DNA, the CDR3 is TGTGCCAGCAGTTTATTGGGCCGGCAGGGACCTAATGAAAAACTGTTTTTT. Translated: CASSLLGRQGPNEKLFF.

This clonotype turned up a few times. This chain uses TRBV4-1 with TRBJ2-7, with 10 bases identical to TRBD2. The CDR3 sequence is 16 residues long. CDR1 and CDR2 (germline): MGHRA, YSYEKL. V trimming: 1 base; J trimming: 3 bases; junction bases outside the gene matches: 6. The chain's CDR3 is CASSQAITSGVYEQYF. The CDR3 DNA reads TGCGCCAGCAGCCAAGCTATAACTAGCGGGGTCTACGAGCAGTACTTC.

The gene calls are TRBV20-1 and TRBJ1-2, with no clear D. Germline loops: CDR1 DFQATT, CDR2 SNEGSKA (reference sequence). This CDR3 spans 16 amino acids. Trimming cost V 1 base and J 2 bases, with 17 bases left between them. CDR3: CSARGGFGQDNYGYTF. The DNA of the CDR3 is TGCAGTGCTAGAGGTGGCTTTGGGCAGGACAACTATGGCTACACCTTC.

This clonotype showed up just a few times. The chain links TRBV19 to TRBJ1-2; D is uncertain. The V gene lost 3 bases and the J gene lost 4 bases, with 15 bases spanning the gap. The CDR3 runs to 15 residues. Germline V gene data show CDR1 as LNHDA and CDR2 as SQIVND (reference sequence). CDR3 DNA: TGTGCCAGTAGTATGGGGAAGGATTATCGCTATGGCTACACCTTC. It encodes CASSMGKDYRYGYTF.

This rearrangement joins TRBV7-9 to TRBJ2-4; D may be TRBD1 or TRBD2 (6 bases each). The end of the DNA is better explained by TRBJ2-7, so the J call may be wrong. The CDR3 extends over 14 amino acids. Germline-derived CDR1 and CDR2 are SEHNR and FQNEAQ (reference sequence). The CDR3 nucleotides read TGTGCCAGCAGCCTTGGGGGGACACGATACGAGCAGTACTTC. Encoded protein: CASSLGGTRYEQYF.

This clonotype was counted between two and nine times. The chain couples TRBV6-9 to TRBJ2-7; 8 positions agree with TRBD1. The CDR3 sequence is 14 residues long. V was pared by 6 bases and J by 6 bases, with 10 bases of the junction left unmatched. Germline V gene lookup returns CDR1 MNHGY and CDR2 SVAAGI. CDR3 DNA sequence: TGTGCCAGCAGCTATAGGGACAGGTGCTGCGAGCAGTACTTC. This encodes CASSYRDRCCEQYF.

This clonotype was observed a handful of times. The chain carries TRBV2 and TRBJ1-2, with D unclear. The CDR3 length is 12 residues. V was clipped by 6 bases and J by 0 bases, with 5 bases between them. Germline-derived CDR1 and CDR2 are SNHLY and FYNNEI. The CDR3 nucleotides are TGTGCCAGCAGGATGACTAACTATGGCTACACCTTC. Protein product: CASRMTNYGYTF.

This clonotype was picked up a small number of times. The chain carries TRBV6-1 and TRBJ2-7, with D uncertain. The V end lost 7 bases, the J end lost 5 bases, and 6 bases lay between the germline ends. The CDR3 length is 10 residues. Germline CDR1 and CDR2: MNHNS and SASEGT. CDR3 sequence: CASNRHEQYF. CDR3 nucleotide sequence: TGTGCCAGCAACCGCCACGAGCAGTACTTC.

The chain links TRBV6-6 to TRBJ1-1; D call uncertain. Per germline, CDR1 MNHNY and CDR2 SVGAGI (reference sequence). Trimming removed 0 bases at V and 1 base at J, with 12 bases between. The CDR3 has 16 amino acids. The CDR3 nucleotides read TGTGCCAGCAGTTACTCGGGCGGCCGGACGAACACTGAAGCTTTCTTT. This gives the protein CASSYSGGRTNTEAFF.

Ten or more counts support this clonotype. This chain uses TRBV29-1 with TRBJ2-5, with 11 bases fitting TRBD2. V was pared by 8 bases and J by 1 base, with 6 bases of the junction left unmatched. This CDR3 comprises 14 residues. The V gene's germline CDR1 is SQVTM and CDR2 ANQGSEA. The CDR3 nucleotides are TGCAGCAGTGGGACTAGCGGAATCCAAGAGACCCAGTACTTC. Encoded protein: CSSGTSGIQETQYF. Combining the CDR3 with reference TRBV29-1 and TRBJ2-5 gives the whole variable domain SAVISQKPSRDICQRGTSLTIQCQVDSQVTMMFWYRQQPGQSLTLIATANQGSEATYESGFVIDKFPISRPNLTFSTLTVSNMSPEDSSIYLCSSGTSGIQETQYFGPGTRLLVL.

V gene TRBV6-5 combines with J gene TRBJ2-1; no clear D. Trimming cost V 5 bases and J 3 bases, with 8 bases left between them. This CDR3 is built from 13 residues. Germline V lookup: CDR1 MNHEY, CDR2 SVGAGI. CDR3 nucleotides: TGTGCCAGCAGTACAGCGATCTACAATGAGCAGTTCTTC. As protein: CASSTAIYNEQFF.

This clonotype has only a few counts. This chain connects TRBV29-1 to TRBJ2-1, with D maybe TRBD2 (5 bases). Trimming pared 1 base from V and 4 bases from J, leaving 17 bases between. CDR1 is SQVTM, CDR2 ANQGSEA, per germline. This CDR3 is 16 amino acids long. The CDR3 is CSVEGLAATAYNEQFF. In DNA form, the CDR3 reads TGCAGCGTTGAAGGTCTAGCAGCGACGGCTTACAATGAGCAGTTCTTC.

This clonotype was detected a few times. This rearrangement joins TRBV6-1 to TRBJ2-1; D unresolved. The CDR3 is 14 residues long. Germline V gives CDR1 MNHNS, CDR2 SASEGT. Trimming left V 3 bases short and J 0 bases short, with 6 bases between. The CDR3 loop reads CASSDLLSYNEQFF. The DNA of the CDR3 is TGTGCCAGCAGTGATCTTCTCTCCTACAATGAGCAGTTCTTC.

This clonotype came up a few times. V usage is TRBV25-1 and J usage is TRBJ2-1; D possibly corresponds to TRBD1 (6 bases). Deletions cut 7 bases from V and 8 bases from J, with 15 bases between. This CDR3 has 13 amino acids. Germline lookup yields CDR1 MGHDK and CDR2 SYGVNS. CDR3 amino acids: CASNLQGSDEQFF. As DNA, the CDR3 is TGTGCCAGCAACCTCCAGGGGTCGGATGAGCAGTTCTTC. Using reference TRBV25-1 and TRBJ2-1 for the parts outside the CDR3, the full variable domain is EADIYQTPRYLVIGTGKKITLECSQTMGHDKMYWYQQDPGMELHLIHYSYGVNSTEKGDLSSESTVSRIRTEHFPLTLESARPSHTSQYLCASNLQGSDEQFFGPGTRLTVL.

There are a few counts of this clonotype. The chain employs TRBV5-1 and TRBJ2-7, with a weak D call TRBD1 (5 bases). Deletions cut 0 bases from V and 0 bases from J, with 13 bases between. The length of the CDR3 is 16 residues. Germline values: CDR1 SGHRS, CDR2 YFSETQ. Here the CDR3 reads CASSLDRTLPSYEQYF. DNA of the CDR3: TGCGCCAGCAGCTTGGACCGGACATTGCCCTCCTACGAGCAGTACTTC.

The V gene is TRBV4-1, the J gene TRBJ1-1, with TRBD1 identical over 7 bases. The germline gives CDR1 MGHRA, CDR2 YSYEKL. The CDR3 has 17 residues. J was trimmed by 5 bases and V by 4 bases; bases with no gene match: 16. CDR3 amino acids: CASSRGQGDDLGTEAFF. CDR3 coding DNA: TGCGCCAGCAGCCGGGGTCAGGGGGATGATTTGGGTACTGAAGCTTTCTTT.

This chain uses TRBV29-1 with TRBJ2-7; D assignment may be TRBD1 or TRBD2 (5 bases each). Germline V CDR1 and CDR2: SQVTM, ANQGSEA. V was shortened by 6 bases and J by 0 bases, with 15 bases between the two germline ends. This CDR3 spans 14 amino acids. CDR3 nucleotide sequence: TGCAGCGTGGGACCGGGGCTCCACTCCTACGAGCAGTACTTC. It specifies CSVGPGLHSYEQYF.

This sequence joins TRBV10-3 and TRBJ2-1, with 9 bases that match TRBD2. After removal of 3 bases from V and 8 bases from J, the junction contained 8 bases not matched to a gene. The germline gives CDR1 ENHRY, CDR2 SYGVKD. The CDR3 has 15 residues. The CDR3 DNA sequence: TGTGCCATCAGTGAAGGCGGGGGGGCCGTAGATGAGCAGTTCTTC. It yields the protein CAISEGGGAVDEQFF.

The DNA of the CDR3 is TGTGCCACCAGTGATTCGGGACAAGTAAAGGAGACCCAGTACTTC. Encoded protein: CATSDSGQVKETQYF. V is TRBV24-1 and J is TRBJ2-5; D perhaps matches TRBD1 (6 bases). Germline V gene sequence: CDR1 KGHDR, CDR2 SFDVKD. CDR3 length: 15 amino acids. V dropped 2 bases and J dropped 5 bases, with 14 bases sitting between them.

V usage is TRBV4-2 and J usage is TRBJ2-1, with TRBD2 matching 7 bases. Germline loops: CDR1 LGHNA, CDR2 YNFKEQ. The CDR3 is 16 residues long. The junction had 6 bases not matched to a gene; V was cut back by 0 bases and J by 4 bases. DNA of the CDR3: TGTGCCAGCAGCCAAGATCAGGCTAGCGGATACAATGAGCAGTTCTTC. Translation: CASSQDQASGYNEQFF.

This clonotype was observed a few times. The chain uses TRBV7-2 and TRBJ1-2, with D tentatively TRBD1 (5 bases). From germline, CDR1 is SGHTA and CDR2 FQGNSA. The CDR3 has 15 amino acids. The germline V and J ends were trimmed by 2 bases and 4 bases, with 14 bases remaining between them. The CDR3 nucleotides are TGTGCCAGCAGCTTATGGGGGTCATTGCTCTATGGCTACACCTTC. It codes for CASSLWGSLLYGYTF.

The rearrangement uses TRBV20-1 and TRBJ1-2; 8 nucleotides agree with TRBD1. Germline CDR1 and CDR2: DFQATT and SNEGSKA (reference sequence). Trimming removed 0 bases from V and 6 bases from J; junction bases left unmatched: 9. The CDR3 covers 15 residues. The CDR3, as DNA: TGCAGTGCTAGAGACGCTTTGACAGGGGACGATGGCTACACCTTC. It translates to CSARDALTGDDGYTF.

This clonotype has more than one count but fewer than ten. The chain has TRBV20-1 and TRBJ2-5; D might be TRBD1 (5 bases). The germline V gene encodes CDR1 DFQATT and CDR2 SNEGSKA (reference sequence). Trimming took off 0 bases at V and 1 base at J, with 6 bases between the two ends. The CDR3 runs to 13 residues. CDR3 sequence (DNA): TGCAGTGCTAGAGAAGGGGCCCAAGAGACCCAGTACTTC. It translates to CSAREGAQETQYF.

This clonotype turned up a few times. This sequence joins TRBV4-2 and TRBJ1-2; D is undetermined. Germline V CDR1 and CDR2: LGHNA, YNFKEQ. The length of the CDR3 is 15 residues. Trimming shortened V by 0 bases and J by 3 bases, and 11 bases separated the two germline ends. The CDR3 sequence: CASSQEGRVDYGYTF. The CDR3 DNA is TGTGCCAGCAGCCAAGAGGGGAGGGTGGACTATGGCTACACCTTC.

The chain couples TRBV4-3 to TRBJ2-2; TRBD2 agrees at 11 bases. Per the germline V gene, CDR1 is LGHNA and CDR2 is YSLEER. Losses at the gene ends were 4 bases for V and 4 bases for J; bases not matched to a gene: 8. The CDR3 loop spans 17 amino acids. The CDR3: CASSPTSGVPGTGELFF. DNA for the CDR3: TGCGCCAGCAGCCCGACTAGCGGGGTCCCGGGCACCGGGGAGCTGTTTTTT.

This clonotype was counted a few times. The chain links TRBV7-3 to TRBJ2-1, with D perhaps matching TRBD2 (5 bases). CDR1 is SGHTA and CDR2 is FQGTGA in the germline V gene. Trimming shortened V by 2 bases and J by 3 bases, and 11 bases separated the two germline ends. The CDR3 totals 15 residues. CDR3 bases: TGTGCCAGCAGCTTAGCCGGGGTTGACTACAATGAGCAGTTCTTC. It encodes CASSLAGVDYNEQFF.

This clonotype was detected many times. This rearrangement joins TRBV18 to TRBJ2-5; unclear D gene. V lost 8 bases to trimming and J lost 0 bases, with 7 bases between them. CDR1 is KGHSH, CDR2 LQKENI, per germline. The CDR3 totals 12 residues. The CDR3 sequence: CASSTYQETQYF. Here the CDR3 DNA reads TGTGCCAGCAGCACATACCAAGAGACCCAGTACTTC. Full variable domain (missing parts from reference TRBV18 and TRBJ2-5): NAGVMQNPRHLVRRRGQEARLRCSPMKGHSHVYWYRQLPEEGLKFMVYLQKENIIDESGMPKERFSAEFPKEGPSILRIQQVVRGDSAAYFCASSTYQETQYFGPGTRLLVL.